The rows below give T cell receptor beta chains drawn from one sample of a study of blood T cell repertoires in COVID-19. The assay was immunoSEQ multiplex PCR, and TCRdb's table has in-frame clones only and misses some. This table holds a few hundred thousand clones, 85% found once. The source material was PBMCs or T cells enriched from blood (not recorded which). The receptor set was obtained from a man aged 40-55 years who had recovered from COVID-19. Both conserved end residues are part of each CDR3. A D gene is named only where the DNA matches it firmly. The size of a clone is reported for some rows only, either as once, few or many, or as a class for expanded clones.

>TRBJ1-4|-|-|TRBV2
TGTGCCACCACCCCACGGAGCCTTAATGAAAAACTGTTTTTT
CATTPRSLNEKLFF
>TRBJ2-3|TRBD2|-|TRBV7-2
TGTGCCAGCAGCTTTAGTCCCCTTCTAGCGGGAGGCACAGATACGCAGTATTTT
CASSFSPLLAGGTDTQYF
>TRBJ1-2|-|-|TRBV28
TGTGCCAGCAGCCGAGCCTTCCCCGGGGTCGATGGCTACACCTTC
CASSRAFPGVDGYTF
>TRBJ2-7|-|-|TRBV20-1
TGCAGTGCTGAAGACAGCTACGAGCAGTACTTC
CSAEDSYEQYF
>TRBJ1-4|-|-|TRBV4-1
TGCGCCAGCAGCCAAGACGGGGGGGCTAATGAAAAACTGTTTTTT
CASSQDGGANEKLFF
>TRBJ2-6|TRBD2|once|TRBV2
TGTGCCAGCAGCGGGGAAAATAGACTAGCCGTTGTTGGGGCCAACGTCCTGACTTTC
CASSGENRLAVVGANVLTF
>TRBJ2-7|-|-|TRBV7-9
TGTGCCAGCAGCTTAAAATCCAGCTACGAGCAGTACTTC
CASSLKSSYEQYF
>TRBJ1-6|-|-|TRBV19
TGTGCCAGTGCTATGCGGGAAAATAATTCACCCCTCCACTTT
CASAMRENNSPLHF
>TRBJ2-6|TRBD1|-|TRBV18
TGTGCCAGCCCACCACGTGGGACAGTGACCTCTGGGGCCAACGTCCTGACTTTC
CASPPRGTVTSGANVLTF
>TRBJ2-1|TRBD2|-|TRBV3-1/TRBV3-2
TGTGCCAGCAGCCAACAACTAGCGGGTTACAATGAGCAGTTCTTC
CASSQQLAGYNEQFF
>TRBJ1-1|TRBD1|-|TRBV4-2
TGTGCCAGCAGTTCGGGGGCGTCGACAGGGGGAAGCACTGAAGCTTTCTTT
CASSSGASTGGSTEAFF
>TRBJ2-7|-|-|TRBV19
TGTGCCAGTAGTATCTCTACAGGGTCCTCCTACGAGCAGTACTTC
CASSISTGSSYEQYF
>TRBJ1-1|-|few|TRBV27
TGTGCCACCTCCCAAGCCCGGGGGATGAACACTGAAGCTTTCTTT
CATSQARGMNTEAFF
>TRBJ1-6|-|-|TRBV4-1
TGCGCCAGCAGCCAAGAAAGGTCGGGGGGTCCCCTCCACTTT
CASSQERSGGPLHF
>TRBJ2-3|-|-|TRBV14
TGTGCCAGCAGCCACCTGACAGACACAGATACGCAGTATTTT
CASSHLTDTDTQYF
>TRBJ2-7|TRBD1|-|TRBV28
TGTGCCAGCAGTACCTCCGGGACAGCTAACTACGAGCAGTACTTC
CASSTSGTANYEQYF
>TRBJ1-3|-|-|TRBV6-1
TGTGCCAGCAGTGAAGCGCTAGGGGCTGGAAACACCATATATTTT
CASSEALGAGNTIYF
>TRBJ2-5|TRBD1|-|TRBV24-1
TGTGCCACCAGTGACCCAAGACAGGGGCTAGCTGAGACCCAGTACTTC
CATSDPRQGLAETQYF
>TRBJ2-1|TRBD2|-|TRBV9
TGTGCCAGCAGCGTAGCTCGACTAGCGTACGATGAGCAGTTCTTC
CASSVARLAYDEQFF
>TRBJ2-2|TRBD2|-|TRBV4-1
TGCGCCAGCAGCCCCCGGACTAGCGAGAACACCGGGGAGCTGTTTTTT
CASSPRTSENTGELFF
>TRBJ2-7|TRBD2|-|TRBV4-3
TGCGCCAGCAGCCAGACCCTTGGGGGGGAGAAAGACGAGCAGTACTTC
CASSQTLGGEKDEQYF
>TRBJ2-2|TRBD2|-|TRBV7-2
TGTGCCAGCAGCTTCCTCCCGGTAGCGGGCACCGGGGAGCTGTTTTTT
CASSFLPVAGTGELFF
>TRBJ1-1|-|-|TRBV5-6
TGTGCCAGCGGTGGACAGATGAACACTGAAGCTTTCTTT
CASGGQMNTEAFF
>TRBJ2-3|TRBD2|once|TRBV11-1
TGTGCCAGCAGCGAGGGACTAGCGGATACGCAGTATTTT
CASSEGLADTQYF
>TRBJ2-5|-|-|TRBV24-1
TGTGCCACCAGTGATATGACTAGTGGGGAAGAGACCCAGTACTTC
CATSDMTSGEETQYF
>TRBJ2-7|TRBD1|-|TRBV29-1
TGCAGCGTACAAACAGGGGACGGCTACGAGCAGTACTTC
CSVQTGDGYEQYF